This TCR beta chain was identified during a study of beta chain features in type 1 diabetes. Study-wide background: Patients did not differ from healthy donors in age, gender or cell yield. Across all samples, some 110 million sorted cells were examined. Study-wide results and limits: Compared to healthy donors, patients appeared to have naive, central memory and Treg TCRB repertoires that were more alike.

The table lists this clone with a few counts. As yet, its antigen is unknown. TCRB transcripts that were expressed got sequenced, as all of the isolated RNA had been reverse transcribed. Here immunoSEQ multiplex PCR was the method, and the copy in TCRdb shows in-frame clones only, minus some. This sample has hundreds of thousands of clones, with approximately 15% found just once. V trimming: 4 bases; J trimming: 1 base; junction bases outside the gene matches: 7. This CDR3 has 15 amino acids. The germline V gene encodes CDR1 SGDLS and CDR2 YYNGEE. The specimen was naive CD4+ T cells from blood. The chain links TRBV9 to TRBJ1-2, with 7 bases lining up with TRBD1. This TCR was sampled from a man younger than 40 in good health. CDR3 coding DNA: TGTGCCAGCAGCCCAAAGGGGGCGGTTAACTATGGCTACACCTTC. This gives the protein CASSPKGAVNYGYTF.